A selection of T cell receptor beta chains follows, all from one sample in a study of shared clonotypes between healthy human individuals. TCRdb keeps only in-frame clones here, not all; method: immunoSEQ multiplex PCR. In the table there are approximately 600,000 clones, roughly 95% of which are singletons. What was sequenced was naive CD8+ T cells sorted from blood. Every receptor here comes from a woman in her 30s in good health. Each CDR3 is given without its conserved first and last residue. The D gene is left open where the match is weak.

J: TRBJ2-7
length: 9
V: TRBV7-9
D: NA
CDR3: ASSLGPEQY

J: TRBJ2-2
length: 17
V: TRBV27
D: TRBD2
CDR3: ASSLGLAGEMGYARELF

J: TRBJ2-2
length: 13
V: TRBV9
D: NA
CDR3: ASSVVGRTAGELF

J: TRBJ1-2
length: 11
V: TRBV4-1
D: NA
CDR3: ASSPRGLNGYT

J: TRBJ2-3
length: 17
V: TRBV28
D: NA
CDR3: ASSPGMGARPETTDTQY

J: TRBJ2-7
length: 11
V: TRBV6-5
D: NA
CDR3: ASSLRSSYEQY

J: TRBJ2-7
length: 11
V: TRBV9
D: TRBD2
CDR3: ASGAGENYEQC

J: TRBJ2-7
length: 14
V: TRBV12-5
D: NA
CDR3: ASGSKRDLHIHEQY

J: TRBJ2-3
length: 12
V: TRBV10-1
D: NA
CDR3: ASSESLTTDTQY

J: TRBJ2-7
length: 13
V: TRBV11-2
D: TRBD2
CDR3: ASTPSMREGLEQY

J: TRBJ1-5
length: 13
V: TRBV28
D: NA
CDR3: ASSQPTRSNQPQH

J: TRBJ2-6
length: 15
V: TRBV7-8
D: NA
CDR3: ASSLAPAVSGANVLT

J: TRBJ1-2
length: 12
V: TRBV7-9
D: TRBD1
CDR3: ASSADRGVEGYT

J: TRBJ1-1
length: 13
V: TRBV27
D: NA
CDR3: ASSLSPGANTEAF

J: TRBJ2-3
length: 14
V: TRBV28
D: NA
CDR3: ASRQASWPEGDTQY

J: TRBJ2-1
length: 13
V: TRBV10-3
D: TRBD2
CDR3: AISPGTSGYNEQF

J: TRBJ2-3
length: 9
V: TRBV9
D: NA
CDR3: ASSVSHTQY